This T cell receptor (beta chain) appears in the sequencing data of a study of OX40 agonist ivuxolimab in advanced cancers. Study at large: While on treatment, patients had intravenous ivuxolimab at 0.01 to 10 mg/kg every 2 weeks.

The CDR3 has 14 residues. The V and J ends lost 4 bases and 8 bases respectively, with 17 bases between them. Germline CDR1 reads SGHVS; CDR2 reads FQNEAQ. General observations from the study: It was not determined which antigens were specifically recognized by the peripheral T cells that had undergone clonal expansion.

On this clone itself: What it binds is not known.

TCRdb's copy holds only in-frame clones and misses some; the assay was immunoSEQ multiplex PCR. Seen here are more than 65,000 clones, around 92% observed once, and the top ten hold 8.5% to 9%. The receptor was isolated from an adult with an advanced solid tumor such as melanoma, head and neck, liver or kidney cancer. Sequencing used CD4+ or CD8+ T cells sorted from blood, obtained in a trial of the OX40 agonist ivuxolimab. The chain combines TRBV7-8 with TRBJ1-1; no clear D gene. CDR3 in DNA: TGTGCCAGCAGCTGGGGTGTAGCAACCCTCGAAGCTTTCTTT. This codes for CASSWGVATLEAFF.